The entry that follows covers one T cell receptor beta chain sequence. This specimen comes from a study of cytomegalovirus exposure and HLA in healthy donors. PCR was performed using 60 Vbeta and 13 Jbeta primers. The assay was immunoSEQ multiplex PCR, and TCRdb's table has in-frame clones only and misses some. The table records around 200,000 clones, around three quarters of them present only once. The sequence derives from a man aged 30 to 39 in good health and CMV-seronegative. Sequenced sample: PBMCs.

This chain's CDR3 is CAILGGPWQPQHF. CDR3 in DNA: TGTGCCATCCTGGGAGGGCCTTGGCAGCCCCAGCATTTT. V and J are TRBV6-4 and TRBJ1-5; D gene unclear. Germline V CDR1 and CDR2: MRHNA, SNTAGT. V was pared by 10 bases and J by 7 bases, with 17 bases between. There are 13 residues in the CDR3.